The 30 T cell receptor beta chains below all came from one sample that was sequenced in a study of blood T cell repertoires in COVID-19. The assay was immunoSEQ multiplex PCR, and TCRdb's table has in-frame clones only and misses some. The sample carries 100,000 to 150,000 clones, around 90% recorded once. Sequencing input: peripheral blood. The origin of the receptors is a middle-aged man with COVID-19, enrolled during active disease.

This clone came up once. V usage is TRBV9 and J usage is TRBJ2-3, with 10 nucleotides matching TRBD2. Germline values: CDR1 SGDLS, CDR2 YYNGEE. The CDR3 runs 16 residues. J lost 4 bases, V lost 3 bases, and 8 bases had no gene match. Written as DNA, the CDR3 is TGTGCCAGCAGCGGGGAGCGGGAGGGGGGACCAGATACGCAGTATTTT. It is translated as CASSGEREGGPDTQYF.

This clone was picked up one time. The chain couples TRBV19 to TRBJ2-1; D perhaps matches TRBD2 (6 bases). The CDR3 extends over 18 amino acids. Trimming took off 2 bases at V and 2 bases at J, with 19 bases between the two ends. The germline V gene encodes CDR1 LNHDA and CDR2 SQIVND (reference sequence). The CDR3 DNA reads TGTGCCAGTAGTATAACCCCTCGGGGCGGGACCCCCTACAATGAGCAGTTCTTC. It translates to CASSITPRGGTPYNEQFF.

The chain has TRBV4-2 and TRBJ2-7, with 8 bases identical to TRBD1. CDR3 length: 13 residues. Germline lookup yields CDR1 LGHNA and CDR2 YNFKEQ. Trimming took 3 bases from V and 5 from J; bases not matched to a gene: 3. The DNA of the CDR3 is TGTGCCAGCAGCCAGGACAGGGCCCACGAGCAGTACTTC. Translation gives CASSQDRAHEQYF.

The chain has TRBV19 and TRBJ1-3; 8 nucleotides line up with TRBD1. This CDR3 is 17 amino acids long. The junction had 7 bases not matched to a gene; V was cut back by 3 bases and J by 0 bases. CDR1 and CDR2 from the germline V gene are LNHDA and SQIVND (reference sequence). The CDR3 DNA is TGTGCCAGTAGTATGGAAACGGGACAGGCCTCTGGAAACACCATATATTTT. Residues: CASSMETGQASGNTIYF.

The chain uses TRBV5-8 and TRBJ2-5; tentatively, D is TRBD2 (5 bases). There are 14 residues in the CDR3. Trimming took off 0 bases at V and 0 bases at J, with 6 bases between the two ends. CDR1 is SGHTS, CDR2 YDEGEE, per germline. The CDR3 spells CASSLGEYQETQYF. The CDR3 DNA sequence: TGTGCCAGCAGCTTGGGGGAGTACCAAGAGACCCAGTACTTC.

V usage is TRBV7-3 and J usage is TRBJ2-1; the D gene is possibly TRBD2 (6 bases). CDR1 and CDR2 (germline): SGHTA, FQGTGA. The germline V and J ends were trimmed by 5 bases and 1 base, with 12 bases remaining between them. The CDR3 is 15 residues long. CDR3 sequence reads: CASSAFGGSYNEQFF. CDR3 in DNA: TGTGCCAGCAGCGCATTCGGGGGATCCTACAATGAGCAGTTCTTC.

V is TRBV11-2 and J is TRBJ1-2; tentatively, D is TRBD1 (6 bases). V was clipped by 1 base and J by 6 bases, with 12 bases between them. Germline V gives CDR1 SGHAT, CDR2 FQNNGV. CDR3 size: 14 residues. In DNA, the CDR3 is TGTGCCAGCAGCTTAGGAGGGCAGGGGCATGGCTACACCTTC. Its protein is CASSLGGQGHGYTF. The whole variable domain, remainder taken from reference TRBV11-2 and TRBJ1-2, is EAGVAQSPRYKIIEKRQSVAFWCNPISGHATLYWYQQILGQGPKLLIQFQNNGVVDDSQLPKDRFSAERLKGVDSTLKIQPAKLEDSAVYLCASSLGGQGHGYTFGSGTRLTVV.

The chain links TRBV11-2 to TRBJ2-7; a weak D match, TRBD2 (7 bases). V lost 0 bases and J 4 bases, leaving 13 bases between the germline ends. This CDR3 comprises 15 residues. Germline CDR1 and CDR2: SGHAT and FQNNGV. Here the CDR3 DNA reads TGTGCCAGCAGCTTAGAGGTCGGGGGGCAATACGAGCAGTACTTC. It codes for CASSLEVGGQYEQYF.

This sequence joins TRBV6-2 or TRBV6-3 and TRBJ2-7; D might be TRBD2 (5 bases). CDR1 MNHEY and CDR2 SVGEGT come from the germline V gene. CDR3 length: 12 amino acids. With 6 bases removed from V and 3 bases from J, the gap between germline ends came to 9 bases. The CDR3 nucleotides read TGTGCCAGCAGCCGTCGGGGCTACGAGCAGTACGTC. Translation: CASSRRGYEQYV.

For the CDR3, the DNA is TGTGCCAGCAGCGAAAGGGGGGCAACTAGCGGAACTACGAGCGGGAAGTACGTC. This encodes CASSERGATSGTTSGKYV. The chain is built from TRBV21-1 and TRBJ2-7; the table gives TRBD2 as D, unverified against the DNA. TRBV21-1 is a documented pseudogene. This CDR3 region has 18 residues.

The rearrangement uses TRBV15 and TRBJ2-5, with a possible D match to TRBD2 (5 bases). This CDR3 is 15 amino acids long. The V gene's germline CDR1 is LNHNV and CDR2 YYDKDF (reference sequence). The V gene lost 0 bases and the J gene lost 4 bases, with 12 bases spanning the gap. The CDR3 loop is CATSRDRSAGETQYF. The CDR3 bases are TGTGCCACCAGCAGAGATCGTAGCGCGGGAGAGACCCAGTACTTC.

The rearrangement links TRBV5-5 to TRBJ2-1, with 9 bases matching TRBD1. CDR1 is SGHKS, CDR2 YYEKEE, per germline (reference sequence). The CDR3 totals 17 residues. The trim removed 4 bases at V and 9 bases at J, leaving 17 bases unmatched. This CDR3 is CASSRFHPGQGMGEQFF. CDR3 in DNA: TGTGCCAGCAGCCGCTTTCACCCGGGACAGGGTATGGGTGAGCAGTTCTTC.

The CDR3 region is CASSRDNSGNTIYF. In DNA, the CDR3 is TGTGCCAGTAGCAGAGACAACTCTGGAAACACCATATATTTT. J is TRBJ1-3 and V is TRBV19; no reliable D call. Germline V CDR1 and CDR2: LNHDA, SQIVND (reference sequence). This CDR3 spans 14 amino acids. The V gene lost 6 bases and the J gene lost 0 bases, with 9 bases spanning the gap.

This clone was recorded once. This chain uses TRBV28 with TRBJ2-5; a possible D gene is TRBD1 (6 bases). The ends were cut back, 4 bases at V and 2 bases at J, with 8 bases in the middle. Germline V gives CDR1 MDHEN, CDR2 SYDVKM. This CDR3 has 13 residues. CDR3 region: CASSSGQQETQYF. CDR3 bases: TGTGCCAGCAGTTCAGGACAGCAAGAGACCCAGTACTTC. The variable domain in full, completed from reference TRBV28 and TRBJ2-5, reads DVKVTQSSRYLVKRTGEKVFLECVQDMDHENMFWYRQDPGLGLRLIYFSYDVKMKEKGDIPEGYSVSREKKERFSLILESASTNQTSMYLCASSSGQQETQYFGPGTRLLVL.

The rearrangement joins TRBV6-2 or TRBV6-3 to TRBJ2-2, with a weak D call TRBD1 (6 bases). The CDR3 has 15 amino acids. Trimming cost V 3 bases and J 2 bases, with 10 bases left between them. Germline V CDR1 and CDR2: MNHEY, SVGEGT. The CDR3 DNA reads TGTGCCAGCAGTTATCTACAGGGTAACACCGGGGAGCTGTTTTTT. Translation: CASSYLQGNTGELFF.

The CDR3 nucleotides read TGCAGCGTTGAAGATAAGGCAGGGATGATTAATGAGCAGTTCTTC. It encodes CSVEDKAGMINEQFF. The chain has TRBV29-1 and TRBJ2-1; perhaps TRBD1 as D (5 bases). Germline loops: CDR1 SQVTM, CDR2 ANQGSEA. Trimming removed 0 bases from V and 7 bases from J, with 16 bases in between. The CDR3 is 15 amino acids.

The CDR3 reads CASSAVTGELFF. The CDR3 region has the DNA TGTGCCAGTAGCGCCGTCACCGGGGAGCTGTTTTTT. The V gene is TRBV12-3 or TRBV12-4, the J gene TRBJ2-2, with D maybe TRBD2 (5 bases). The V gene lost 9 bases and the J gene lost 4 bases, with 9 bases spanning the gap. This CDR3 is 12 amino acids long.

This chain's CDR3 is CASSGQGATQPQHF. CDR3 nucleotides: TGTGCCAGCAGTGGGCAGGGGGCAACACAGCCCCAGCATTTT. V and J are TRBV2 and TRBJ1-5, with 8 bases fitting TRBD1. Germline V gene sequence: CDR1 SNHLY, CDR2 FYNNEI. The V segment lost 4 bases and the J segment 7 bases; nucleotides outside the gene matches: 6. The CDR3 consists of 14 residues.

The V and J genes are TRBV19 and TRBJ1-1; D unresolved. Trimming stripped 5 bases from V and 1 base from J, with 11 bases between. CDR3 length: 14 amino acids. CDR1 is LNHDA and CDR2 is SQIVND in the germline V gene (reference sequence). The CDR3: CASSSRSGNTEAFF. In DNA, the CDR3 is TGTGCCAGTAGTTCGAGATCCGGGAACACTGAAGCTTTCTTT.

The chain recombines TRBV7-9 with TRBJ2-1, with TRBD2 matching 8 bases. CDR1 and CDR2 from the germline V gene are SEHNR and FQNEAQ (reference sequence). With V trimmed by 4 bases and J by 0 bases, 8 bases remained unmatched. There are 17 residues in the CDR3. Written as DNA, the CDR3 is TGTGCCAGCAGCTCAACGCTGGGACTAGACTCCTACAATGAGCAGTTCTTC. Amino acid sequence: CASSSTLGLDSYNEQFF.

The chain couples TRBV28 to TRBJ1-6; 8 bases line up with TRBD1. J was trimmed by 7 bases and V by 5 bases; bases with no gene match: 4. Germline CDR1 and CDR2: MDHEN and SYDVKM. CDR3 size: 14 residues. The CDR3: CASSPGQANSPLHF. The DNA for the CDR3 is TGTGCCAGCAGTCCGGGACAGGCAAATTCACCCCTCCACTTT.

J is TRBJ2-3 and V is TRBV27, with D unclear. Germline loops: CDR1 MNHEY, CDR2 SMNVEV (reference sequence). V dropped 5 bases and J dropped 2 bases, with 11 bases sitting between them. This CDR3 comprises 14 residues. CDR3 sequence (DNA): TGTGCCAGCAGTCGCGCCTCCAACACAGATACGCAGTATTTT. Protein sequence: CASSRASNTDTQYF.

The rearrangement links TRBV11-2 to TRBJ2-1, with D perhaps TRBD1 (6 bases). Trimming shortened V by 1 base and J by 5 bases, and 12 bases separated the two germline ends. Germline-derived CDR1 and CDR2 are SGHAT and FQNNGV. This CDR3 spans 15 amino acids. The CDR3 region is CASSLAWGPNNEQFF. The CDR3 DNA is TGTGCCAGCAGCTTAGCCTGGGGGCCAAACAATGAGCAGTTCTTC.

V usage is TRBV11-2 and J usage is TRBJ2-5; D remains ambiguous. The CDR3 loop spans 14 amino acids. Germline lookup yields CDR1 SGHAT and CDR2 FQNNGV. The germline V and J ends were trimmed by 2 bases and 0 bases, with 7 bases remaining between them. CDR3 in DNA: TGTGCCAGCAGCTTACGGTCCAACCAAGAGACCCAGTACTTC. Residues: CASSLRSNQETQYF.

This sequence joins TRBV30 and TRBJ1-2; TRBD1 is a possible D gene (6 bases). V was clipped by 3 bases and J by 8 bases, with 16 bases between them. Germline lookup yields CDR1 GTSNPN and CDR2 SVGIG (reference sequence). The CDR3 runs 13 residues. This CDR3 is CAWRKTGWEGYTF. CDR3 DNA sequence: TGTGCCTGGAGAAAAACAGGGTGGGAGGGCTACACCTTC.

The chain employs TRBV5-1 and TRBJ1-2; 8 bases are shared with TRBD1. The CDR3 is made up of 14 amino acids. CDR1 SGHRS and CDR2 YFSETQ come from the germline V gene. Germline trimming cut 0 bases from V and 8 bases from J; bases unmatched to any gene: 6. The CDR3 DNA follows: TGCGCCAGCAGCTTGGCCCAGGGGGCAAACGGCTACACCTTC. Protein sequence: CASSLAQGANGYTF.

This clone was seen only once. The chain uses TRBV7-9 and TRBJ2-1, with a weak D call TRBD2 (5 bases). CDR1 and CDR2 from the germline V gene are SEHNR and FQNEAQ (reference sequence). CDR3 length: 12 residues. Trimming shortened V by 2 bases and J by 9 bases, and 8 bases separated the two germline ends. CDR3 amino acids: CASSLSGFEQFF. CDR3 bases: TGTGCCAGCAGCTTATCGGGGTTTGAGCAGTTCTTC.

The chain joins TRBV7-2 to TRBJ1-4; D is uncertain. This CDR3 has 14 residues. V lost 4 bases and J lost 8, with 14 bases in between. Germline CDR1 is SGHTA and CDR2 is FQGNSA. The CDR3 here is CASSSLPGSEKLFF. The CDR3, as DNA: TGTGCCAGCAGCTCCCTTCCGGGGTCAGAAAAACTGTTTTTT. The full variable domain, in which reference TRBV7-2 and TRBJ1-4 provide the parts outside the CDR3, is GAGVSQSPSNKVTEKGKDVELRCDPISGHTALYWYRQSLGQGLEFLIYFQGNSAPDKSGLPSDRFSAERTGGSVSTLTIQRTQQEDSAVYLCASSSLPGSEKLFFGSGTQLSVL.

With respect to this clone: The sample carries other DNA sequences with the same CDR3. The chain couples TRBV2 to TRBJ1-1, with a tentative D call TRBD1 (5 bases). V was trimmed by 2 bases and J by 3 bases, leaving 7 bases between them. The CDR3 spans 13 residues. Germline loops: CDR1 SNHLY, CDR2 FYNNEI. CDR3 loop: CASSERGYTEAFF. The CDR3 DNA reads as TGTGCCAGCAGTGAACGGGGGTACACTGAAGCTTTCTTT. The whole variable domain, filled in from reference TRBV2 and TRBJ1-1, reads EPEVTQTPSHQVTQMGQEVILRCVPISNHLYFYWYRQILGQKVEFLVSFYNNEISEKSEIFDDQFSVERPDGSNFTLKIRSTKLEDSAMYFCASSERGYTEAFFGQGTRLTVV.

The genes are TRBV19 and TRBJ1-5; TRBD1 aligns across 12 bases. With 9 bases clipped from V and 6 bases from J, the junction kept 6 bases outside the gene matches. CDR1 LNHDA and CDR2 SQIVND come from the germline V gene (reference sequence). The CDR3 runs 14 residues. The CDR3, as DNA: TGTGCCAGCCACCGGGACAGGGGGCGTCAGCCCCAGCATTTT. It encodes CASHRDRGRQPQHF. Based on the CDR3 plus reference TRBV19 and TRBJ1-5, the full variable domain is DGGITQSPKYLFRKEGQNVTLSCEQNLNHDAMYWYRQDPGQGLRLIYYSQIVNDFQKGDIAEGYSVSREKKESFPLTVTSAQKNPTAFYLCASHRDRGRQPQHFGDGTRLSIL.